This TCR beta chain was identified during a study of shared clonotypes between healthy human individuals (dated by TCRdb to the early 2020s). In the study overall: A couple of women and a few men aged 18 to 49 years were included in the cohort. To estimate repertoire size and how much clonotype sharing occurs between individuals, the study deeply sequenced the blood TCR repertoires of five healthy adults. For each donor, three plates each were used for CD4 naive and CD4 memory, two plates were used for CD8 naive, and one plate was used for CD8 memory. To increase sequencing depth and limit assay-specific biases, different laboratories used diverse techniques to prepare libraries and sequence TCR repertoires. Leukapheresis yielded between about 0.8 and 8.9 billion PBMCs per donor. Overall study results and their limits: Incomplete sequencing was indicated by rarefaction of sorted-subset datasets, despite the large sequencing depth. Naive subsets generally had larger estimated clonotype richness than memory subsets did. Compared with non-shared clonotypes, the clonotypes found in all four sorted-subset donors had higher generation probabilities. Only blood was sampled, and tissue TCR repertoires likely differ from those in blood. When a handful of donors were compared, the shared fraction of clonotypes was around 5% for naive CD4, roughly 3.4% for naive CD8, 2.3% for memory CD4, and 0.4% for memory CD8. Because the study included a small number of donors, the genetic and exposure-history diversity represented was limited. Pairwise subsampling indicated that sequencing depth was expected to affect the degree of clonotype sharing among donors.

To note about this clone: Its antigen remains undetermined. The input lacks base qualities; no much larger clone sits a single base away.

The donors were healthy, HIV-negative adults with no recently reported acute infections or vaccinations. All donors were Caucasian adults living in Nashville, Tennessee, USA. Magnetic negative selection was used to enrich CD4+ T cells, after which naive cells were positively selected on CD45RA and the negative fraction became the memory subset. Blood was obtained by leukapheresis, after which PBMCs were separated by Ficoll-Histopaque density gradient centrifugation and cryopreserved in liquid nitrogen vapor phase. Analytical flow cytometry was used to check the purity and quantity of every magnetically sorted T cell population. Each sorted fraction had its genomic DNA isolated and then quantified by UV absorbance on a Nanodrop 2000c. V and J lose 5 bases and 2 bases, and a span of 13 bases separates them. Measured from the cysteine to the phenylalanine, the CDR3 is 14 residues long. Solely the CDR3 DNA is kept, with 42 bases framed from the first base. The germline V gene encodes CDR1 MDHEN and CDR2 SYDVKM.

Using the deep immunoSEQ assay, TCR CDR3 regions were amplified from genomic DNA by multiplex PCR. Extracted genomic DNA from each cell subset was distributed evenly across all wells of several immunoSEQ 96-well plates, and each plate was treated as a replicate. For sorted subsets, each replicate PCR was loaded with about 0.2 ug genomic DNA, equivalent to 25,000 to 35,000 T cell genomes. Purified libraries were measured with a Qubit 3.0 fluorometer, size-checked on a Bioanalyzer 2100, and measured again with the KAPA Library Quantification kit. A separate single-read 150-cycle Illumina NextSeq 550 flow cell was used to sequence each immunoSEQ 96-well plate. The paper's data handling went like this. Because the immunoSEQ output held only junctional sequences and lacked quality scores, the filtering could not match the filtering applied to full-length reads. Sequences were annotated with PyIR, a Python wrapper for IgBLAST v1.9, and V/J genes and CDR3 were assigned using IMGT germline references. Reads were filtered out if the reads had weak V/J assignments (E-value above 1e-6), no CDR3, stop codons, out-of-frame junctions, or ambiguous translated residues. V3J clonotypes were defined as sequences sharing the same inferred V gene, J gene, and CDR3 amino acid sequence. Percentage overlap between repertoires was computed as shared unique clonotypes divided by the size of the smaller repertoire. Three approaches were used to assess repertoire richness: RTK rarefaction, the Chao1 estimator, and Recon v2.1 estimates of unobserved clonotypes. Generation probabilities were computed with OLGA for all TCRbeta clonotypes obtained by the gDNA method from several donors. This immuneACCESS table, as held by TCRdb, lists in-frame sequences with V and J called but not all clones. Of the missing ones, under half trace to an unresolved V gene in checked studies; the others have no known cause. V and J calls and clone size are given by that table; D and trimming were obtained from the DNA. The sample contains some 2.1 million clones, 95% of them found a single time. Together, the top ten hold roughly 0.13% of the sample.

Recombination connected TRBV28 to TRBJ2-7; the D gene is tentatively TRBD1 or TRBD2, each matching 5 bases. Specimen: naive CD4+ T cells sorted from blood. Sample cell subset or site, as interpreted from the label and publication: CD45RA+ positively selected. The receptor was derived from a man aged 18 to 30 in good health. The DNA sequence is TGTGCCAGCAGTAACCCGGGGCCTCCCTACGAGCAGTACTTC. Translated, it reads CASSNPGPPYEQYF.